A single TCR beta chain is shown here with its context. This entry belongs to a study of blood T cell repertoires in COVID-19. Turning to the study itself: Researchers got acute and convalescent COVID-19 samples from the United States, Italy and Spain.

V trimming: 3 bases; J trimming: 10 bases; junction bases outside the gene matches: 3. This CDR3 contains 13 residues. The V gene's germline CDR1 is PRHDT and CDR2 FYEKMQ (reference sequence). How the authors handled the data: Researchers report that nucleated cell counts were estimated from reference gene primer amplification. The assay was immunoSEQ multiplex PCR, and TCRdb's table has in-frame clones only and misses some. V and J calls plus clone size are reproduced from that table; the DNA served to infer D and trimming. Among around 160,000 clones listed, 80% to 90% were seen once. Seattle-derived patients entered the study during active infection and were followed longitudinally.

The chain links TRBV13 to TRBJ1-1; 12 positions agree with TRBD1. The receptor comes from a woman in her fifties or sixties with COVID-19, enrolled during active disease. The sequenced material came from peripheral blood. CDR3 region: CASSFGTGGIAFF. CDR3 DNA: TGTGCCAGCAGCTTCGGGACAGGGGGCATAGCTTTCTTT.